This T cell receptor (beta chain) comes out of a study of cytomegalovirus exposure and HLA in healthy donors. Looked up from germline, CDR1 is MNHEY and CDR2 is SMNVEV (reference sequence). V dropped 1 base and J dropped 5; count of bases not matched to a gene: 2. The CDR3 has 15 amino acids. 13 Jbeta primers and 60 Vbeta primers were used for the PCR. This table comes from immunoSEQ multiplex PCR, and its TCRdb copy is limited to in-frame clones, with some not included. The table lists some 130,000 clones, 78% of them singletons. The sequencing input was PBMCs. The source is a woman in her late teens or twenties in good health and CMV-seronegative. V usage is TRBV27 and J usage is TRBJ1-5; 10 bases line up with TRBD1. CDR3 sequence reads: CASSLLGQGYQPQHF. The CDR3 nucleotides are TGTGCCAGCAGTTTATTGGGACAGGGGTATCAGCCCCAGCATTTT.